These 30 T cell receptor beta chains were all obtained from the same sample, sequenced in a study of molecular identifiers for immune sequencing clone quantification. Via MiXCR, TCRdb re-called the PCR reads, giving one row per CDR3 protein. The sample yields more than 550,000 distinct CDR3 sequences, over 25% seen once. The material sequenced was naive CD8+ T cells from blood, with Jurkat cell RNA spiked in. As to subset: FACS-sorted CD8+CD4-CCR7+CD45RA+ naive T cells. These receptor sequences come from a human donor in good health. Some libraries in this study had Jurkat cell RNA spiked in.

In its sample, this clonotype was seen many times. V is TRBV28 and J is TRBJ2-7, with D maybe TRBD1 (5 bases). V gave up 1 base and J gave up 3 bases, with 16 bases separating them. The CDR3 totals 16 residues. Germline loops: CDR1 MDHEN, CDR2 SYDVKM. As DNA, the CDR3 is TGTGCCAGCAGTTTATCAGGGAATAGGGCCGACTACGAGCAGTACTTC. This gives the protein CASSLSGNRADYEQYF. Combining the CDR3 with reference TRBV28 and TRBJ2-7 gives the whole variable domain DVKVTQSSRYLVKRTGEKVFLECVQDMDHENMFWYRQDPGLGLRLIYFSYDVKMKEKGDIPEGYSVSREKKERFSLILESASTNQTSMYLCASSLSGNRADYEQYFGPGTRLTVT.

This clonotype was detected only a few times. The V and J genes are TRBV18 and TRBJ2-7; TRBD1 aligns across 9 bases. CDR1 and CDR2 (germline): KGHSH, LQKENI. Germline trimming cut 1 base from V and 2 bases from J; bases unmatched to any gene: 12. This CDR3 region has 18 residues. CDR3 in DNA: TGTGCCAGCTCACCACGGGACAGGGCTCCCTCCACGCCCTACGAGCAGTACTTC. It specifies CASSPRDRAPSTPYEQYF.

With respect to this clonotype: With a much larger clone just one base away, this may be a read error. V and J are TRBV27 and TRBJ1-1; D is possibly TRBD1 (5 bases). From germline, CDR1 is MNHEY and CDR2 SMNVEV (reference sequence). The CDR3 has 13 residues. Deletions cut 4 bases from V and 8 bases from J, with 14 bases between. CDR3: CASSWGRTGEAFF. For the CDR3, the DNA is TGTGCCAGCAGTTGGGGCAGGACTGGCGAAGCTTTCTTT.

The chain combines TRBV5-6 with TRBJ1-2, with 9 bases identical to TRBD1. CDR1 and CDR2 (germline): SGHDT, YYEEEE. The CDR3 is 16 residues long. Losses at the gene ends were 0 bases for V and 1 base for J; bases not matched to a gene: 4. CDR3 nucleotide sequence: TGTGCCAGCAGCTTGGTCACGGACAGGGGTAACTATGGCTACACCTTC. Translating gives CASSLVTDRGNYGYTF.

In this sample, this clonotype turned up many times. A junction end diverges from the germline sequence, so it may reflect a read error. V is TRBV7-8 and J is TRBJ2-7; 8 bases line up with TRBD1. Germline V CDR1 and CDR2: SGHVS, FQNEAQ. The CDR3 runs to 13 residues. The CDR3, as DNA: TGTGCCAGCAGTTTAGCAGGGGGCGACGAGCAGTACTTC. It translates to CASSLAGGDEQYF.

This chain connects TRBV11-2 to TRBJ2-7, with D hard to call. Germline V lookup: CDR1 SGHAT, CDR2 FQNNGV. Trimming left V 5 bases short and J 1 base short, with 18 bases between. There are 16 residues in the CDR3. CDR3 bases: TGTGCCAGCAGCCTAGGTTTGGGAATACGGTCCTACGAGCAGTACTTC. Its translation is CASSLGLGIRSYEQYF.

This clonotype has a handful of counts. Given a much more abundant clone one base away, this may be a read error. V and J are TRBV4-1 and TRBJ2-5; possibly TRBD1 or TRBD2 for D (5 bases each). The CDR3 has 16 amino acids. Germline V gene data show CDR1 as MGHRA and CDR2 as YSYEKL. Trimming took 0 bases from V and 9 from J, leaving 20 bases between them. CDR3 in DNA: TGCGCCAGCAGCCAAGATCGAGCCCGAGTGGGGGAGCCCCAGTACTTC. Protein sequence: CASSQDRARVGEPQYF.

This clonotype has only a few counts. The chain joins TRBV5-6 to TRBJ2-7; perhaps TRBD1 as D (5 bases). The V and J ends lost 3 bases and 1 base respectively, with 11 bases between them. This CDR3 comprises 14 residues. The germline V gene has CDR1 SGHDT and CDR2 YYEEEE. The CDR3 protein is CASSWGRVSYEQYF. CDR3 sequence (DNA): TGTGCCAGCAGCTGGGGCAGGGTTTCCTACGAGCAGTACTTC.

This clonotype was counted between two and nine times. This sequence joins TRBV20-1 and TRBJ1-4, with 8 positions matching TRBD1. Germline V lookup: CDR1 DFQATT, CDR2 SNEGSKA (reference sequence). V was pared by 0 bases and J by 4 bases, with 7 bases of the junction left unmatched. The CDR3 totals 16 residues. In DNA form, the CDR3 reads TGCAGTGCTAGAGATCTGGGACAGGCTTTTAATGAAAAACTGTTTTTT. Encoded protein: CSARDLGQAFNEKLFF.

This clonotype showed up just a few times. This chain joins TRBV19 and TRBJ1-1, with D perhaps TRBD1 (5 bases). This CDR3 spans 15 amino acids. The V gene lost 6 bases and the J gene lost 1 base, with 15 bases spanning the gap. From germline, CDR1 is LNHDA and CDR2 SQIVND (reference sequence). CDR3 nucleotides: TGTGCCAGTAGCCACCCGGGACTCTGGAACACTGAAGCTTTCTTT. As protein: CASSHPGLWNTEAFF.

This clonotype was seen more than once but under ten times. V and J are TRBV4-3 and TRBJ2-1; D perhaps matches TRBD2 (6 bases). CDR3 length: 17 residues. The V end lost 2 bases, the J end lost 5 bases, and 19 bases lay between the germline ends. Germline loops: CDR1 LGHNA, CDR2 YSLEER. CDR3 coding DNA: TGCGCCAGCAGCCAAATGGCCGGCAGCGGGCCTAACAATGAGCAGTTCTTC. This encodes CASSQMAGSGPNNEQFF.

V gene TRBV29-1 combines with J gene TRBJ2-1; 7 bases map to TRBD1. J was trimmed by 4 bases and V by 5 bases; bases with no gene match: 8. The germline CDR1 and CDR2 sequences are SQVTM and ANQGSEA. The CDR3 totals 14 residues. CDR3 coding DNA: TGCAGCGTTCCTGGACAGGTATTATACAATGAGCAGTTCTTC. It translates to CSVPGQVLYNEQFF.

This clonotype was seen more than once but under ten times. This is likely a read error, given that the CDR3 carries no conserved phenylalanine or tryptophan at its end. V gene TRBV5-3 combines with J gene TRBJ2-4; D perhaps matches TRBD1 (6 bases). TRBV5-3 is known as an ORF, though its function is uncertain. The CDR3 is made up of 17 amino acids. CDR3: CASSFAGQSIAKNIQYL. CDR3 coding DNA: TGTGCCAGCAGCTTTGCCGGACAGTCAATAGCCAAAAACATTCAGTACCTC.

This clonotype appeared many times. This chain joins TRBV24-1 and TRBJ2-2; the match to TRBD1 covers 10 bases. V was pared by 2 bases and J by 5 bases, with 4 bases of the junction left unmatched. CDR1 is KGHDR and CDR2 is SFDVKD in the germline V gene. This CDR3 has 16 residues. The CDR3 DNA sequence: TGTGCCACCAGTGATTCGACAGGGGGCTGGACCGGGGAGCTGTTTTTT. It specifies CATSDSTGGWTGELFF.

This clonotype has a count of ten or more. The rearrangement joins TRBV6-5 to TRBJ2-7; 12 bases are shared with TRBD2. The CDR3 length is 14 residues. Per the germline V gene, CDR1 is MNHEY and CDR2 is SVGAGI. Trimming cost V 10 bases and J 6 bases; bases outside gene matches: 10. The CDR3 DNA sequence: TGTGCCACGACTAGCGGGAGAATGGTCGGCGAGCAGTACTTC. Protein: CATTSGRMVGEQYF.

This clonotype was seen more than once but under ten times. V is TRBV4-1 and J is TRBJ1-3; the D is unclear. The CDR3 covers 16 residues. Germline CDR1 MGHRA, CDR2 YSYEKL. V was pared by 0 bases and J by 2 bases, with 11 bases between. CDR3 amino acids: CASSQDHPPPGNTIYF. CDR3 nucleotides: TGCGCCAGCAGCCAAGATCACCCCCCCCCTGGAAACACCATATATTTT.

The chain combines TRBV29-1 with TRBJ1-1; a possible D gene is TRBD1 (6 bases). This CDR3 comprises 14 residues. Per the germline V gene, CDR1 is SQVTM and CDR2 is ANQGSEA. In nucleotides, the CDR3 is TGCCGCATTGGGGGCGGGGGGCAACGAGCTGCAGCTTTCTTT. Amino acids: CRIGGGGQRAAAFF.

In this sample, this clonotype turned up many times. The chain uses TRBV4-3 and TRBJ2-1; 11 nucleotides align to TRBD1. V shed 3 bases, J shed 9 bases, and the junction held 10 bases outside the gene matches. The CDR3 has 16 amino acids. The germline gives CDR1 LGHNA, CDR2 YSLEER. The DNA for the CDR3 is TGCGCCAGCAGCCAGGCAGGGACAGGGGGTTTGAGTGAGCAGTTCTTC. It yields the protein CASSQAGTGGLSEQFF.

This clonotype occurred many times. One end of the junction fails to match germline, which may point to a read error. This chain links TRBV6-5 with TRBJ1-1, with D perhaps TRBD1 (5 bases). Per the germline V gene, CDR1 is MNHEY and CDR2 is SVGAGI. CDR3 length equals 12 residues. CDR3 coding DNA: TGTGCCAGCAGCTCCGGACACTTTGAAGTTGTCTTT. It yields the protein CASSSGHFEVVF.

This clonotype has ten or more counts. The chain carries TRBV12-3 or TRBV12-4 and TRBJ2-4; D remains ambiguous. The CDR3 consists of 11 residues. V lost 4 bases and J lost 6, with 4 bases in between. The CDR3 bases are TGTGCCAGCAGTTACGGAAACATTCAGTACTTC. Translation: CASSYGNIQYF.

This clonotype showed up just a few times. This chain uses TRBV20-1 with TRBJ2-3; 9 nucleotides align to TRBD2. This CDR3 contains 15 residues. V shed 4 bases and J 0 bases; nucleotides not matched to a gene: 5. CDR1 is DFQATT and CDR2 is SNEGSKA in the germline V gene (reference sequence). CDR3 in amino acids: CSATKRGASTDTQYF. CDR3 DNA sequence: TGCAGTGCTACTAAGCGGGGGGCCAGCACAGATACGCAGTATTTT.

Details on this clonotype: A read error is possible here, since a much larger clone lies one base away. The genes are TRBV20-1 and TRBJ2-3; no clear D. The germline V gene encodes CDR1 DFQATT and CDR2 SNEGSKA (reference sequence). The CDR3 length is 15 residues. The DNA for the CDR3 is TGCAATGCTCTAAGGCGGAGAGCTAGCACAGATACGCAGTATTTT. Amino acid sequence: CNALRRRASTDTQYF.

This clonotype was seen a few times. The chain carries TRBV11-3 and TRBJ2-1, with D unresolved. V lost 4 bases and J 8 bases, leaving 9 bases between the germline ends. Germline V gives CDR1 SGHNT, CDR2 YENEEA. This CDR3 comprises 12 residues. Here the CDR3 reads CASSSRGHEQFF. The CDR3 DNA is TGTGCCAGCAGCTCTAGAGGTCATGAGCAGTTCTTC.

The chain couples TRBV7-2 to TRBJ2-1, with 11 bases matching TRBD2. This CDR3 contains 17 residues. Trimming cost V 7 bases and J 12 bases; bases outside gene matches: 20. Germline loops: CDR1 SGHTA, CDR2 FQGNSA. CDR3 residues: CASTPDPSGRSLGAQFF. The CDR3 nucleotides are TGTGCCAGCACCCCGGACCCTAGCGGGAGGTCATTGGGGGCGCAGTTCTTC. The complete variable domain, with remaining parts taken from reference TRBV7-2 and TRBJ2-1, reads GAGVSQSPSNKVTEKGKDVELRCDPISGHTALYWYRQSLGQGLEFLIYFQGNSAPDKSGLPSDRFSAERTGGSVSTLTIQRTQQEDSAVYLCASTPDPSGRSLGAQFFGPGTRLTVL.

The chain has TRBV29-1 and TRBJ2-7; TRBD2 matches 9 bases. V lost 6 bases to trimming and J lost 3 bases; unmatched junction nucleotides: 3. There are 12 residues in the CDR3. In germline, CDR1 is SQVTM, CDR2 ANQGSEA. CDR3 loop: CSVRTSDYEQYF. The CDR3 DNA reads TGCAGCGTGCGGACTAGCGACTACGAGCAGTACTTC.

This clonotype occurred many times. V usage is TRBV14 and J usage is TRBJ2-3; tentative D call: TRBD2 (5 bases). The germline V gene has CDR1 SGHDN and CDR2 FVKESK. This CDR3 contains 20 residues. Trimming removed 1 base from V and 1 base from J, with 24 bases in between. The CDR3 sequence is CASSQVGSENSVWGTDTQYF. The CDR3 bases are TGTGCCAGCAGCCAAGTGGGTAGCGAGAACTCGGTTTGGGGCACAGATACGCAGTATTTT.

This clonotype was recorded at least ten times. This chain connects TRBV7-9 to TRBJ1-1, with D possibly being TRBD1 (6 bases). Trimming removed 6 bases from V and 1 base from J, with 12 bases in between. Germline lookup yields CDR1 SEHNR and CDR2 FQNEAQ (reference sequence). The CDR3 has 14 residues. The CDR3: CASSGGTQNTEAFF. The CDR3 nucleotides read TGTGCCAGCAGTGGCGGGACACAGAACACTGAAGCTTTCTTT. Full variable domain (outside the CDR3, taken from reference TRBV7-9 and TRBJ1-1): DTGVSQNPRHKITKRGQNVTFRCDPISEHNRLYWYRQTLGQGPEFLTYFQNEAQLEKSRLLSDRFSAERPKGSFSTLEIQRTEQGDSAMYLCASSGGTQNTEAFFGQGTRLTVV.

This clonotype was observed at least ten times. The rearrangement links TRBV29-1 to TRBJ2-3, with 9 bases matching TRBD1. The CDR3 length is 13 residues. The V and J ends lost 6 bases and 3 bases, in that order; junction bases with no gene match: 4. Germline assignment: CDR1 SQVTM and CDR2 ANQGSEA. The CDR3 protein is CSVLQGATDTQYF. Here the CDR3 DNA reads TGCAGCGTATTACAGGGGGCAACAGATACGCAGTATTTT.

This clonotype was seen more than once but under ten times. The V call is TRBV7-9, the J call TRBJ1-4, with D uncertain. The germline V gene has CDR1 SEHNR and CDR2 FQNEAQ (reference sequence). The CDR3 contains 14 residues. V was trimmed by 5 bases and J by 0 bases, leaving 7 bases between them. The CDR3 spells CASSGRSTNEKLFF. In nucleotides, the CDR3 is TGTGCCAGCAGCGGACGGTCAACTAATGAAAAACTGTTTTTT.

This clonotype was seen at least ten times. The CDR3 is CASSHGHRGYQPQHF. Written as DNA, the CDR3 is TGTGCCAGCAGCCATGGCCACAGGGGATATCAGCCCCAGCATTTT. The chain uses TRBV6-2 or TRBV6-3 and TRBJ1-5; 7 bases are a match to TRBD1. The ends lost 6 bases at V and 5 bases at J; junction bases unmatched: 10. Per germline, CDR1 MNHEY and CDR2 SVGEGT. The CDR3 spans 15 residues.